The 27 T cell receptor beta chains in this list originate from one sample, sequenced in a study of blood T cell repertoires in COVID-19. Assay: immunoSEQ multiplex PCR; the TCRdb copy retains only in-frame clones and omits some. The data contain about 260,000 clones, around 87% of them seen just once; the ten biggest clones take up over 2%. What was sequenced was peripheral blood. These receptors were taken from a woman aged 50 to 60 with acute or convalescent COVID-19.

The V call is TRBV5-6, the J call TRBJ2-5, with TRBD2 matching 7 bases. Germline CDR1 reads SGHDT; CDR2 reads YYEEEE. The CDR3 runs to 14 residues. The V segment lost 4 bases and the J segment 4 bases; nucleotides outside the gene matches: 7. This CDR3 is CASSHLTSLETQYF. The CDR3 coding sequence is TGTGCCAGCAGCCATTTGACTAGCTTAGAGACCCAGTACTTC.

V gene TRBV18 combines with J gene TRBJ2-2; 9 bases map to TRBD1. The V gene's germline CDR1 is KGHSH and CDR2 LQKENI. The CDR3 spans 16 residues. J lost 6 bases, V lost 1 base, and 6 bases had no gene match. The CDR3: CASSPLQQGAAGELFF. CDR3 nucleotides: TGTGCCAGCTCACCACTTCAACAGGGGGCGGCCGGGGAGCTGTTTTTT.

The chain links TRBV9 to TRBJ2-5; 7 nucleotides match TRBD2. From germline, CDR1 is SGDLS and CDR2 YYNGEE. The CDR3 extends over 16 amino acids. The V segment lost 0 bases and the J segment 4 bases; nucleotides outside the gene matches: 9. CDR3 sequence reads: CASSVGRETRLETQYF. In DNA form, the CDR3 reads TGTGCCAGCAGCGTAGGGCGGGAGACGAGGTTAGAGACCCAGTACTTC.

Turning to this clone: Its ends do not fully match the called genes, so a read error is possible. The V call is TRBV7-7, the J call TRBJ2-3; 14 nucleotides agree with TRBD2. The CDR3 loop spans 17 amino acids. CDR1 and CDR2 from the germline V gene are SSHAT and FNYEAQ (reference sequence). The CDR3 loop is CASSQGLAGGYEDTQYF. CDR3 DNA sequence: TGTGCTAGCAGCCAAGGACTAGCGGGAGGATATGAAGATACGCAGTATTTT. Drawing the rest from reference TRBV7-7 and TRBJ2-3, the complete variable domain is GAGVSQSPRYKVTKRGQDVTLRCDPISSHATLYWYQQALGQGPEFLTYFNYEAQPDKSGLPSDRFSAERPEGSISTLTIQRTEQRDSAMYRCASSQGLAGGYEDTQYFGPGTRLTVL.

This rearrangement joins TRBV4-1 to TRBJ1-1, with D unclear. CDR3 length: 14 residues. The germline V gene encodes CDR1 MGHRA and CDR2 YSYEKL. Deletions cut 7 bases from V and 0 bases from J, with 12 bases between. The CDR3 bases are TGCGCCAGCACCCACCCCCGTTTGAACACTGAAGCTTTCTTT. Protein sequence: CASTHPRLNTEAFF.

This chain joins TRBV7-6 and TRBJ2-1; 7 bases map to TRBD2. CDR3 length: 16 residues. Germline V gene lookup returns CDR1 SGHVS and CDR2 FNYEAQ. Trimming removed 0 bases from V and 6 bases from J; junction bases left unmatched: 8. The CDR3 reads CASSLAGGPLLNEQFF. As DNA, the CDR3 is TGTGCCAGCAGCTTAGCGGGAGGGCCCCTCCTCAATGAGCAGTTCTTC.

The genes are TRBV3-1 (or the pseudogene TRBV3-2) and TRBJ2-3, with 8 positions matching TRBD1. The germline V gene encodes CDR1 LGHDT and CDR2 YNNKEL (reference sequence). This CDR3 contains 15 residues. The junction had 7 bases not matched to a gene; V was cut back by 0 bases and J by 8 bases. CDR3 DNA sequence: TGTGCCAGCAGCCAAGATGACAGGGGTCCCGGTACGCAGTATTTT. It is translated as CASSQDDRGPGTQYF.

The V gene is TRBV19, the J gene TRBJ1-1; 9 nucleotides match TRBD1. The CDR3 length is 14 residues. V lost 3 bases to trimming and J lost 4 bases; unmatched junction nucleotides: 3. Per the germline V gene, CDR1 is LNHDA and CDR2 is SQIVND (reference sequence). CDR3 in DNA: TGTGCCAGTAGTATGAGACAGGGGGGCACTGAAGCTTTCTTT. It specifies CASSMRQGGTEAFF.

V is TRBV10-3 and J is TRBJ2-2; TRBD2 aligns across 9 bases. With 4 bases clipped from V and 5 bases from J, the junction kept 2 bases outside the gene matches. This CDR3 is 14 amino acids long. Germline V CDR1 and CDR2: ENHRY, SYGVKD. CDR3 sequence reads: CAISGTSGTGELFF. The CDR3 nucleotides are TGTGCCATCAGTGGTACTAGCGGGACCGGGGAGCTGTTTTTT.

This chain links TRBV28 with TRBJ2-1; 7 bases agree with TRBD1. The CDR3 runs to 16 residues. The germline V gene encodes CDR1 MDHEN and CDR2 SYDVKM. V lost 0 bases to trimming and J lost 8 bases; unmatched junction nucleotides: 10. The CDR3 sequence: CASSLWAGGLVDEQFF. The CDR3 nucleotides are TGTGCCAGCAGTTTATGGGCAGGGGGTTTAGTAGATGAGCAGTTCTTC.

This sequence joins TRBV7-8 and TRBJ1-2; 7 nucleotides match TRBD1. Germline values: CDR1 SGHVS, CDR2 FQNEAQ. J was trimmed by 4 bases and V by 5 bases; bases with no gene match: 1. CDR3 size: 12 residues. The CDR3 here is CASSRQGYGYTF. For the CDR3, the DNA is TGTGCCAGCAGCCGACAGGGCTATGGCTACACCTTC.

This chain uses TRBV7-3 with TRBJ2-2; 11 bases are a match to TRBD2. Germline CDR1 is SGHTA and CDR2 is FQGTGA. This CDR3 contains 15 residues. The V segment lost 5 bases and the J segment 5 bases; nucleotides outside the gene matches: 4. This chain's CDR3 is CASSPGLAETGELFF. In DNA, the CDR3 is TGTGCCAGCAGCCCGGGACTAGCGGAGACCGGGGAGCTGTTTTTT.

The gene calls are TRBV7-9 and TRBJ2-3; D uncertain. Germline V gene data show CDR1 as SEHNR and CDR2 as FQNEAQ (reference sequence). V shed 1 base and J shed 1 base, with 12 bases lying between them. The CDR3 is 16 amino acids. Here the CDR3 reads CASSLGLDTRTDTQYF. CDR3 sequence (DNA): TGTGCCAGCAGCTTAGGGTTAGACACACGCACAGATACGCAGTATTTT.

The chain links TRBV27 to TRBJ2-3; possibly TRBD2 for D (5 bases). The length of the CDR3 is 14 residues. Per the germline V gene, CDR1 is MNHEY and CDR2 is SMNVEV (reference sequence). V lost 2 bases to trimming and J lost 2 bases, with 8 bases between them. The DNA for the CDR3 is TGTGCCAGCAGTTTACAGCGGACCACAGATACGCAGTATTTT. Its protein product is CASSLQRTTDTQYF.

The chain combines TRBV7-9 with TRBJ2-7; 9 bases align to TRBD2. Germline V gives CDR1 SEHNR, CDR2 FQNEAQ (reference sequence). V trimming: 7 bases; J trimming: 4 bases; junction bases outside the gene matches: 5. The CDR3 is 13 residues long. The CDR3 sequence: CASTPSGIYEQYF. For the CDR3, the DNA is TGTGCCAGCACCCCTAGCGGGATTTACGAGCAGTACTTC.

This clone was seen only a few times. The chain combines TRBV7-5 with TRBJ1-6. TRBV7-5 constitutes a pseudogene. The CDR3 sequence is 14 residues long. CDR3: CVRSLARVDSPLHF. DNA of the CDR3: TGTGTCAGAAGCTTAGCGCGGGTAGATTCACCCCTCCACTTT.

The chain employs TRBV7-9 and TRBJ1-6, with D possibly TRBD1 on 5 matching bases. Germline V gene data show CDR1 as SEHNR and CDR2 as FQNEAQ (reference sequence). V was clipped by 5 bases and J by 8 bases, with 22 bases between them. The CDR3 length is 17 residues. CDR3: CASSQGAPYVADSPLHF. The CDR3 nucleotides read TGTGCCAGCAGCCAAGGGGCTCCTTATGTCGCGGATTCACCCCTCCACTTT.

The genes are TRBV24-1 and TRBJ2-5; weak D call: TRBD1 (5 bases). The CDR3 spans 13 residues. Trimming stripped 4 bases from V and 6 bases from J, with 11 bases between. Germline loops: CDR1 KGHDR, CDR2 SFDVKD. The CDR3 sequence: CATSETDTQTQYF. Written as DNA, the CDR3 is TGTGCCACCAGTGAAACGGACACCCAGACCCAGTACTTC.

V and J are TRBV5-1 and TRBJ2-2; possible D gene TRBD2, 6 bases. This CDR3 comprises 16 residues. CDR1 and CDR2 (germline): SGHRS, YFSETQ. The V end was cut by 0 bases, the J end by 6 bases, with 15 bases between. The CDR3 DNA follows: TGCGCCAGCAGCTTGGTAGGCGGGATAAACGCCGGGGAGCTGTTTTTT. Translating gives CASSLVGGINAGELFF.

This clone was seen a single time. This same CDR3 is encoded by further DNA sequences in the sample. The chain links TRBV4-1 to TRBJ1-1; 8 nucleotides line up with TRBD1. The CDR3 is made up of 16 amino acids. The junction had 7 bases not matched to a gene; V was cut back by 2 bases and J by 2 bases. The germline gives CDR1 MGHRA, CDR2 YSYEKL. As DNA, the CDR3 is TGCGCCAGCAGCCAAATGAGGGACAGGCCAAACACTGAAGCTTTCTTT. Amino acid sequence: CASSQMRDRPNTEAFF.

The V call is TRBV6-6, the J call TRBJ1-2; TRBD1 matches 7 bases. Trimming removed 2 bases from V and 3 bases from J; junction bases left unmatched: 0. The germline V gene encodes CDR1 MNHNY and CDR2 SVGAGI (reference sequence). The CDR3 consists of 13 residues. CDR3 amino acids: CASSYGTDYGYTF. CDR3 in DNA: TGTGCCAGCAGTTACGGGACAGACTATGGCTACACCTTC.

This clone came up once. This sequence joins TRBV29-1 and TRBJ1-1, with a possible D match to TRBD1 (6 bases). CDR1 is SQVTM and CDR2 is ANQGSEA in the germline V gene. Trimming removed 1 base at V and 2 bases at J, with 14 bases between. This CDR3 is 15 amino acids long. The CDR3 here is CSVEAGGSFNTEAFF. The CDR3 region has the DNA TGCAGCGTTGAAGCGGGGGGCTCCTTCAACACTGAAGCTTTCTTT. Full variable domain (outside the CDR3, taken from reference TRBV29-1 and TRBJ1-1): SAVISQKPSRDICQRGTSLTIQCQVDSQVTMMFWYRQQPGQSLTLIATANQGSEATYESGFVIDKFPISRPNLTFSTLTVSNMSPEDSSIYLCSVEAGGSFNTEAFFGQGTRLTVV.

This clone showed up just once. The chain combines TRBV7-9 with TRBJ2-7; the match to TRBD1 covers 12 bases. The CDR3 is 13 amino acids. Germline assignment: CDR1 SEHNR and CDR2 FQNEAQ (reference sequence). V trimming: 6 bases; J trimming: 6 bases; junction bases outside the gene matches: 3. The CDR3 nucleotides read TGTGCCAGCAGTCGGGACAGGGGGCTCGAGCAGTACTTC. This translates into CASSRDRGLEQYF.

This chain joins TRBV7-2 and TRBJ2-7, with D possibly matching TRBD1 (5 bases). Trimming removed 2 bases from V and 3 bases from J, with 14 bases in between. This CDR3 region has 15 residues. Per the germline V gene, CDR1 is SGHTA and CDR2 is FQGNSA. CDR3 sequence: CASSLIGDSYYEQYF. The CDR3 bases are TGTGCCAGCAGCTTAATAGGTGACAGTTACTACGAGCAGTACTTC.

The chain employs TRBV7-3 and TRBJ2-1; 13 bases match TRBD2. CDR3 length: 18 residues. Per germline, CDR1 SGHTA and CDR2 FQGTGA. V lost 5 bases and J lost 0; bases outside the gene matches: 7. The CDR3 DNA reads as TGTGCCAGCAGCACCCGACTAGCGGGAGGCGGCTCCTACAATGAGCAGTTCTTC. Its protein product is CASSTRLAGGGSYNEQFF.

The rearrangement joins TRBV6-5 to TRBJ1-3; D not certain. Germline V gene sequence: CDR1 MNHEY, CDR2 SVGAGI. The CDR3 contains 13 residues. V was cut by 8 bases and J by 7 bases, with 15 bases left in between. The CDR3 loop is CASRKELRNTIYF. The CDR3 DNA reads as TGTGCCAGCCGGAAGGAGCTCCGGAACACCATATATTTT.

This sequence joins TRBV2 and TRBJ1-4; D gene uncertain. CDR3 length: 15 residues. The V gene's germline CDR1 is SNHLY and CDR2 FYNNEI. Trimming removed 3 bases at V and 3 bases at J, with 11 bases between. This chain's CDR3 is CASSDQAAANEKLFF. Here the CDR3 DNA reads TGTGCCAGCAGTGATCAGGCAGCGGCTAATGAAAAACTGTTTTTT. The entire variable domain, with the rest obtained from reference TRBV2 and TRBJ1-4, is as follows: EPEVTQTPSHQVTQMGQEVILRCVPISNHLYFYWYRQILGQKVEFLVSFYNNEISEKSEIFDDQFSVERPDGSNFTLKIRSTKLEDSAMYFCASSDQAAANEKLFFGSGTQLSVL.